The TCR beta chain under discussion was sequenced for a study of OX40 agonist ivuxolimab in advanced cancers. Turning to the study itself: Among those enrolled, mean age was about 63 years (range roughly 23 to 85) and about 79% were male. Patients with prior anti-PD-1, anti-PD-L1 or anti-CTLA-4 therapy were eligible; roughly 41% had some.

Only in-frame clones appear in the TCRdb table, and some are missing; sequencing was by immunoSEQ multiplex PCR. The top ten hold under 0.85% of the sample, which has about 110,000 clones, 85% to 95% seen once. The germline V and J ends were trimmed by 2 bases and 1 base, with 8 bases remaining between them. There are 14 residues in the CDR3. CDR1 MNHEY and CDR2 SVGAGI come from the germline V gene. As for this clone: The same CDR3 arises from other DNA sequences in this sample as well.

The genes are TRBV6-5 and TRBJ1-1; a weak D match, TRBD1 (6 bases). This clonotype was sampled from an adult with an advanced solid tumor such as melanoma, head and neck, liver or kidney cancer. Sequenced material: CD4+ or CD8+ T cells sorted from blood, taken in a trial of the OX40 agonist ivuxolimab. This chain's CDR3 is CASSYGGRNTEAFF. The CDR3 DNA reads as TGTGCCAGCAGTTACGGGGGGCGGAACACTGAAGCTTTCTTT.